Listed here are 28 T cell receptor beta chains from one sample, sequenced in a study of shared clonotypes between healthy human individuals. Sequencing was performed with immunoSEQ multiplex PCR; in TCRdb, only in-frame clones are kept and a portion is missing. The sample lists over 950,000 clones, about 80% seen once, with 0.7% to 0.95% in the top ten. The sequenced sample consisted of memory CD4+ T cells from PBMCs. Subset given: CD45RA-negative fraction. These TCRs come from a young man in good health. Some clones in this sample may be carry-over from other donors' samples.

The genes are TRBV7-2 and TRBJ1-5, with 8 nucleotides matching TRBD1. J was trimmed by 2 bases and V by 4 bases; bases with no gene match: 7. The CDR3 extends over 16 amino acids. The germline CDR1 and CDR2 sequences are SGHTA and FQGNSA. CDR3 nucleotide sequence: TGTGCCAGCAGCTCTCAGGGGGCAGTGGGCAATCAGCCCCAGCATTTT. Translation gives CASSSQGAVGNQPQHF.

The V call is TRBV5-6, the J call TRBJ2-1, with D tentatively TRBD1 (5 bases). Germline CDR1 and CDR2: SGHDT and YYEEEE. V lost 4 bases and J 6 bases, leaving 17 bases between the germline ends. The CDR3 loop spans 15 amino acids. The CDR3 region is CASSRPRGEPNEQFF. The CDR3 DNA reads TGTGCCAGCAGCAGACCTAGGGGTGAGCCCAATGAGCAGTTCTTC. Looking up the rest from reference TRBV5-6 and TRBJ2-1 gives the full variable domain: DAGVTQSPTHLIKTRGQQVTLRCSPKSGHDTVSWYQQALGQGPQFIFQYYEEEERQRGNFPDRFSGHQFPNYSSELNVNALLLGDSALYLCASSRPRGEPNEQFFGPGTRLTVL.

The chain combines TRBV11-2 with TRBJ1-1; possibly TRBD1 for D (6 bases). This CDR3 contains 15 residues. V lost 7 bases and J lost 5, with 20 bases in between. Germline assignment: CDR1 SGHAT and CDR2 FQNNGV. The CDR3 DNA follows: TGTGCCAGCACCCCACTTACAGGGAGAAGGACTGAAGCTTTCTTT. It translates to CASTPLTGRRTEAFF.

The chain uses TRBV4-1 and TRBJ2-7; 9 bases line up with TRBD2. CDR1 is MGHRA and CDR2 is YSYEKL in the germline V gene. This CDR3 comprises 18 residues. J lost 3 bases, V lost 1 base, and 13 bases had no gene match. CDR3 amino acids: CASSQGRGGSGSLYEQYF. The CDR3 nucleotides are TGCGCCAGCAGCCAAGGCCGGGGGGGTAGCGGGAGCCTCTACGAGCAGTACTTC.

This chain joins TRBV6-1 and TRBJ2-7; 9 bases map to TRBD1. V was pared by 0 bases and J by 5 bases, with 2 bases of the junction left unmatched. Germline V gene sequence: CDR1 MNHNS, CDR2 SASEGT. The CDR3 spans 14 residues. CDR3 sequence reads: CASSEAGQGDEQYF. The CDR3 nucleotides are TGTGCCAGCAGTGAAGCGGGACAGGGTGACGAGCAGTACTTC.

CDR3 nucleotides: TGTGCCTCTTGCGGCCAATCCGGCACTGAAGCTTTCTTT. Its protein is CASCGQSGTEAFF. This chain uses TRBV28 with TRBJ1-1; D not certain. CDR1 MDHEN and CDR2 SYDVKM come from the germline V gene. The length of the CDR3 is 13 residues. The V end lost 11 bases, the J end lost 4 bases, and 17 bases lay between the germline ends.

Concerning this clone itself: Relative to the germline gene, one junction end is altered; a read error may explain this. This chain links TRBV19 with TRBJ1-1, with D tentatively TRBD1 (6 bases). CDR1 LNHDA and CDR2 SQIVND come from the germline V gene (reference sequence). The CDR3 is 13 amino acids. CDR3 in amino acids: CASSIAFRGEVFF. The CDR3 nucleotides read TGTGCCAGTAGTATAGCCTTCAGGGGAGAAGTTTTCTTT.

Of note for this clone: Other DNA sequences in this sample translate to the same CDR3. The genes are TRBV27 and TRBJ2-7; a weak D match, TRBD2 (6 bases). V lost 5 bases and J 3 bases, leaving 11 bases between the germline ends. Germline values: CDR1 MNHEY, CDR2 SMNVEV (reference sequence). This CDR3 has 13 residues. The CDR3 region has the DNA TGTGCCAGCAGTCCGAACGGGGGCTACGAGCAGTACTTC. Translated: CASSPNGGYEQYF.

This sequence joins TRBV19 and TRBJ1-1; D unclear. V shed 6 bases and J shed 7 bases, with 6 bases lying between them. The CDR3 covers 10 residues. The germline CDR1 and CDR2 sequences are LNHDA and SQIVND (reference sequence). This CDR3 is CASRDGEAFF. In DNA, the CDR3 is TGTGCCAGTAGGGACGGTGAAGCTTTCTTT.

In this sample, this clone turned up once. V and J are TRBV5-4 and TRBJ1-1, with D unclear. Germline CDR1 is SGHNT and CDR2 is YYREEE (reference sequence). CDR3 length: 14 amino acids. Trimming cost V 4 bases and J 1 base, with 11 bases left between them. CDR3 sequence (DNA): TGTGCCAGCAGCGAGGGTATCTCGAACACTGAAGCTTTCTTT. Protein sequence: CASSEGISNTEAFF.

This clone came up once. The chain combines TRBV6-5 with TRBJ2-5, with D perhaps given as TRBD1 or TRBD2 (6 bases each). V lost 7 bases, J lost 5 bases, and 20 bases lay in between. Per germline, CDR1 MNHEY and CDR2 SVGAGI. The CDR3 has 15 amino acids. The CDR3 reads CASTAGWGAEETQYF. CDR3 DNA: TGTGCCAGCACCGCGGGGTGGGGGGCGGAGGAGACCCAGTACTTC.

This clone was recorded once. CDR3 bases: TGCAGCGGGAGAATAGATACGCAGTATTTT. Amino acid sequence: CSGRIDTQYF. This chain links TRBV29-1 with TRBJ2-3; unclear D gene. This CDR3 comprises 10 residues. V lost 7 bases and J lost 5, with 7 bases in between. Germline-derived CDR1 and CDR2 are SQVTM and ANQGSEA.

V gene TRBV5-1 combines with J gene TRBJ2-2; 16 bases fit TRBD2. This CDR3 has 16 residues. Per the germline V gene, CDR1 is SGHRS and CDR2 is YFSETQ. V lost 4 bases, J lost 6 bases, and 3 bases stayed unmatched. The CDR3 sequence is CASSLGTSGRAGELFF. DNA of the CDR3: TGCGCCAGCAGCCTAGGGACTAGCGGGAGGGCCGGGGAGCTGTTTTTT.

V usage is TRBV6-1 and J usage is TRBJ2-1; 14 bases align to TRBD2. Germline V gene data show CDR1 as MNHNS and CDR2 as SASEGT. The ends lost 7 bases at V and 6 bases at J; junction bases unmatched: 5. The CDR3 sequence is 15 residues long. In DNA, the CDR3 is TGTGCCAGCACCTCGGGACTAGCGGGAGTCAATGAGCAGTTCTTC. Its translation is CASTSGLAGVNEQFF.

The DNA for the CDR3 is TGCAGCGTTCGAGGGGGCGTAGGACCCTATGGCTACACCTTC. This codes for CSVRGGVGPYGYTF. The chain recombines TRBV29-1 with TRBJ1-2, with 7 bases identical to TRBD1. The ends lost 5 bases at V and 4 bases at J; junction bases unmatched: 10. Per the germline V gene, CDR1 is SQVTM and CDR2 is ANQGSEA. This CDR3 is built from 14 residues.

In the case of this clone: This same CDR3 is encoded by further DNA sequences in the sample. The chain carries TRBV11-2 and TRBJ2-7; 9 nucleotides agree with TRBD1. V shed 0 bases, J shed 4 bases, and the junction held 4 bases outside the gene matches. Germline V CDR1 and CDR2: SGHAT, FQNNGV. The CDR3 has 15 residues. The CDR3 nucleotides read TGTGCCAGCAGCTTAGATTACAGGGGGCCATACGAGCAGTACTTC. Protein product: CASSLDYRGPYEQYF. Full variable domain (missing parts from reference TRBV11-2 and TRBJ2-7): EAGVAQSPRYKIIEKRQSVAFWCNPISGHATLYWYQQILGQGPKLLIQFQNNGVVDDSQLPKDRFSAERLKGVDSTLKIQPAKLEDSAVYLCASSLDYRGPYEQYFGPGTRLTVT.

The chain recombines TRBV19 with TRBJ2-7; D might be TRBD2 (6 bases). CDR3 length: 15 amino acids. Germline-derived CDR1 and CDR2 are LNHDA and SQIVND (reference sequence). V dropped 3 bases and J dropped 5 bases, with 17 bases sitting between them. The chain's CDR3 is CASSMESRGYHEQYF. The CDR3 region has the DNA TGTGCCAGTAGTATGGAGTCCCGGGGGTACCACGAGCAGTACTTC.

The V call is TRBV5-1, the J call TRBJ1-1, with D maybe TRBD1 (5 bases). Trimming removed 4 bases from V and 4 bases from J, with 17 bases in between. The CDR3 has 15 amino acids. Germline lookup yields CDR1 SGHRS and CDR2 YFSETQ. In DNA, the CDR3 is TGCGCCAGCAGCACCAACGTGGGGCTGGGCACTGAAGCTTTCTTT. Amino acid sequence: CASSTNVGLGTEAFF.

Remarks on this clone: Other nucleotide sequences from this sample produce the same CDR3. This chain links TRBV5-1 with TRBJ2-1, with D perhaps matching TRBD1 or TRBD2 (6 bases each). There are 15 residues in the CDR3. The germline gives CDR1 SGHRS, CDR2 YFSETQ. Trimming took off 4 bases at V and 1 base at J, with 12 bases between the two ends. CDR3 sequence: CASSLGGRSYNEQFF. DNA for the CDR3: TGCGCCAGCAGCCTCGGGGGCCGATCCTACAATGAGCAGTTCTTC.

In its sample, this clone was seen once. This chain joins TRBV5-1 and TRBJ1-1; tentative D call: TRBD1 (6 bases). V lost 1 base to trimming and J lost 0 bases, with 10 bases between them. The CDR3 runs 15 residues. Germline values: CDR1 SGHRS, CDR2 YFSETQ. CDR3 coding DNA: TGCGCCAGCAGCTTGTTTGGGGGCGTGAACACTGAAGCTTTCTTT. This encodes CASSLFGGVNTEAFF.

The gene calls are TRBV30 and TRBJ2-5; 11 bases fit TRBD1. Per the germline V gene, CDR1 is GTSNPN and CDR2 is SVGIG (reference sequence). V shed 0 bases, J shed 4 bases, and the junction held 13 bases outside the gene matches. This CDR3 has 18 amino acids. CDR3: CAWSVLGSDRGRRETQYF. The CDR3 DNA reads as TGTGCCTGGAGTGTACTCGGCTCGGACAGGGGGCGCAGAGAGACCCAGTACTTC.

This clone was recorded once. Additional DNA sequences in this sample encode the identical CDR3. V and J are TRBV5-4 and TRBJ1-1; 8 nucleotides line up with TRBD1. Trimming cost V 0 bases and J 5 bases; bases outside gene matches: 3. Germline V gene lookup returns CDR1 SGHNT and CDR2 YYREEE (reference sequence). This CDR3 comprises 14 residues. The CDR3 DNA reads as TGTGCCAGCAGCTTGGGGACAGGGAGAACTGAAGCTTTCTTT. Protein: CASSLGTGRTEAFF.

Note on this clone: The same CDR3 also results from other DNA sequences found in this sample. The chain carries TRBV7-3 and TRBJ1-1; D not resolved. CDR1 and CDR2 from the germline V gene are SGHTA and FQGTGA. The CDR3 has 13 amino acids. V gave up 2 bases and J gave up 1 base, with 5 bases separating them. The DNA for the CDR3 is TGTGCCAGCAGCTTAGGTACGAACACTGAAGCTTTCTTT. Amino acid sequence: CASSLGTNTEAFF.

V and J are TRBV5-4 and TRBJ2-5; no clear D gene. CDR3 length: 14 residues. Trimming removed 0 bases at V and 5 bases at J, with 11 bases between. Per germline, CDR1 SGHNT and CDR2 YYREEE (reference sequence). The CDR3: CASSLEANPETQYF. CDR3 DNA sequence: TGTGCCAGCAGCTTGGAGGCTAATCCGGAGACCCAGTACTTC.

The V gene is TRBV9, the J gene TRBJ1-1; D possibly corresponds to TRBD1 (5 bases). Germline V gene sequence: CDR1 SGDLS, CDR2 YYNGEE. V lost 3 bases and J lost 6, with 12 bases in between. The CDR3 covers 13 residues. CDR3 sequence reads: CASSGPGGAEAFF. As DNA, the CDR3 is TGTGCCAGCAGCGGCCCTGGGGGTGCTGAAGCTTTCTTT.

The rearrangement links TRBV7-2 to TRBJ2-2, with TRBD2 matching over 9 bases. The CDR3 is 18 residues long. CDR1 is SGHTA, CDR2 FQGNSA, per germline. The trim removed 3 bases at V and 4 bases at J, leaving 12 bases unmatched. The CDR3, as DNA: TGTGCCAGCAGCTTGGGGCTGGCAGCGGGAGGCCTCACCGGGGAGCTGTTTTTT. It translates to CASSLGLAAGGLTGELFF.

The V gene is TRBV2, the J gene TRBJ1-6, with TRBD1 matching 9 bases. Trimming removed 6 bases from V and 9 bases from J; junction bases left unmatched: 6. CDR1 is SNHLY, CDR2 FYNNEI, per germline. The CDR3 is 14 residues long. The CDR3 nucleotides read TGTGCCAGCAGCCAGAGGGACAGGGTTTCACCCCTCCACTTT. Amino acids: CASSQRDRVSPLHF.

This clone has just one count. This chain joins TRBV5-4 and TRBJ1-2; D unresolved. There are 13 residues in the CDR3. Germline V gene data show CDR1 as SGHNT and CDR2 as YYREEE (reference sequence). V shed 1 base and J shed 4 bases, with 8 bases lying between them. CDR3 nucleotides: TGTGCCAGCAGCTTGACGGAACTCTATGGCTACACCTTC. It is translated as CASSLTELYGYTF.